The 2 T cell receptor beta chains presented below share a single source sample, sequenced in a study of T cells in women clearing cervical HPV infection. The protocol was immunoSEQ multiplex PCR, while the TCRdb copy is restricted to in-frame clones and leaves out a portion. Recorded here are roughly 23,000 clones; the top ten clones represent 7.5% to 9.5%. Material: blood buffy coat. Receptors were obtained from a woman between 18 and 70 years old with a cervical HPV16 infection that either progressed to CIN3+ or cleared (not recorded which).

In regard to this clone: The CDR3 end lies 3 residues beyond the end of the read and is filled in from the germline J gene. The chain joins TRBV30 to TRBJ1-4; D is ambiguous. The V end lost 2 bases, the J end lost 3 bases, and 13 bases lay between the germline ends. The CDR3 covers 15 residues. Germline V gene sequence: CDR1 GTSNPN, CDR2 SVGIG (reference sequence). This CDR3 reads CAWSRGSAANEKLFF. The CDR3 DNA, read in part, is TGTGCCTGGAGTCGGGGTTCGGCCGCTAATGAAAAA.

A word on this clone: The CDR3 end lies 3 residues beyond the end of the read and is filled in from the germline J gene. The rearrangement links TRBV6-2 or TRBV6-3 to TRBJ2-2; TRBD2 is a possible D gene (6 bases). The V end lost 4 bases, the J end lost 5 bases, and 14 bases lay between the germline ends. CDR1 MNHEY and CDR2 SVGEGT come from the germline V gene. The length of the CDR3 is 15 residues. This CDR3 is CASSLTQLATGELFF. CDR3 DNA, as far as it was read: TGTGCCAGCAGTTTAACCCAACTAGCAACCGGGGAG.